This T cell receptor beta chain is drawn from a study of T cell responses to AZD1222 COVID-19 vaccine. The CDR3 sequence is 15 residues long. CDR1 and CDR2 (germline): SQVTM, ANQGSEA. J was trimmed by 1 base and V by 7 bases; bases with no gene match: 8. This table comes from immunoSEQ multiplex PCR, and its TCRdb copy is limited to in-frame clones, with some not included. The repertoire consists of roughly 140,000 clones, with 85% to 90% occurring once and the leading ten covering approximately 1.6%. This clone was seen a few times. The chain is built from TRBV29-1 and TRBJ2-2; 8 bases map to TRBD2. Sample: peripheral blood, taken 28 days after the second AZD1222 dose. The sequence derives from an adult who received the AZD1222 COVID-19 vaccine. The chain's CDR3 is CSAGGLAGNTGELFF. The CDR3 DNA is TGCAGCGCTGGCGGGCTAGCGGGGAACACCGGGGAGCTGTTTTTT.